This TCR beta chain was identified during a study of vaccination effects on CD4 cells after COVID-19. At the level of the study: All study participants received two doses of BNT162b2 or mRNA-1273 vaccine.

V was clipped by 5 bases and J by 2 bases; unmatched bases: 6. The CDR3 has 15 amino acids. CDR1 and CDR2 (germline): SGHVS, FNYEAQ. Concerning this clone: No antigen is known for it.

Antigen-specific CD4+ T cells were first expanded with viral peptide pools by the ViraFEST assay and only then sequenced. Cells that had been cultured for approximately eleven days were the source of isolated CD4+ T cells. Vaccine recipients had no previous SARS-CoV-2 infection; their nucleocapsid antibodies were negative. Replacing half the medium with IL-2 medium was done on days 3 and 7. Generated by immunoSEQ multiplex PCR, the TCRdb table keeps only in-frame clones and is missing some. The sample shows approximately 40,000 clones, more than 60% of them seen only once. Specimen: CD4+ T cells from PBMCs cultured with SARS-CoV-2 spike peptides, collected before COVID-19 vaccination. This receptor was identified in a human donor who received a COVID-19 vaccine. This sequence joins TRBV7-6 and TRBJ1-1, with 9 bases matching TRBD1. The CDR3 loop reads CASSLYRGLNTEAFF. The CDR3 DNA follows: TGTGCCAGCAGCCTGTACAGGGGGCTAAACACTGAAGCTTTCTTT.